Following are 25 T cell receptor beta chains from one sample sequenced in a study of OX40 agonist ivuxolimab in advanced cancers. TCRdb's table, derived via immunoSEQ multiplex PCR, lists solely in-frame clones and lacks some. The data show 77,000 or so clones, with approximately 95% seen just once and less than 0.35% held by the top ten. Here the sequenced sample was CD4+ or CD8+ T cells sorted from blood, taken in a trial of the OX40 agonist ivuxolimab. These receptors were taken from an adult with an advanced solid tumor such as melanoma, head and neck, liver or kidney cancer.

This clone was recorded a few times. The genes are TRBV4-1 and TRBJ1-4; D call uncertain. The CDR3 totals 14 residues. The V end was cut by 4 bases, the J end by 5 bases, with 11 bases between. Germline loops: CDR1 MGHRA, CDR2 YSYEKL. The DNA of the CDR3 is TGCGCCAGCAGCCGCCCGGACCGCAATGAAAAACTGTTTTTT. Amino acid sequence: CASSRPDRNEKLFF.

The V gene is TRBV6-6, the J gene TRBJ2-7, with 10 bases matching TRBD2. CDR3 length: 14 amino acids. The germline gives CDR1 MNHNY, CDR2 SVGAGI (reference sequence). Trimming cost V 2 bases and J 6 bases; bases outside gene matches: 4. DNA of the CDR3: TGTGCCAGCAGTTACCCCGGGACTAGCGCCGAGCAGTACTTC. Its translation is CASSYPGTSAEQYF.

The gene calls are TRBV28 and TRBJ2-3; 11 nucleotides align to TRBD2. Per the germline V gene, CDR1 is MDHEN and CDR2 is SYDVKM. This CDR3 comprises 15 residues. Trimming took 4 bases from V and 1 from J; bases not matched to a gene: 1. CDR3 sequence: CASSSTSGGTDTQYF. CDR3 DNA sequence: TGTGCCAGCAGTTCGACTAGCGGGGGCACAGATACGCAGTATTTT.

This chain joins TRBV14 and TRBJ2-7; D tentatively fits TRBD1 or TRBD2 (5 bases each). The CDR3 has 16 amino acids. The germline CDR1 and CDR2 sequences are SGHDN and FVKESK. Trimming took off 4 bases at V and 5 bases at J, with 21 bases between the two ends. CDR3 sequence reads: CASSPRYRDADHEQYF. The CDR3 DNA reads TGTGCCAGCAGCCCCCGTTACCGGGACGCGGACCACGAGCAGTACTTC.

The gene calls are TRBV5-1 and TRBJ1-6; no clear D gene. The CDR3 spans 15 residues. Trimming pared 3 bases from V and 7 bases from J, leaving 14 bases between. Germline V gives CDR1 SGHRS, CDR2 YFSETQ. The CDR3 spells CASSWTDGPNSPLHF. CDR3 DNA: TGCGCCAGCAGCTGGACGGACGGACCAAATTCACCCCTCCACTTT.

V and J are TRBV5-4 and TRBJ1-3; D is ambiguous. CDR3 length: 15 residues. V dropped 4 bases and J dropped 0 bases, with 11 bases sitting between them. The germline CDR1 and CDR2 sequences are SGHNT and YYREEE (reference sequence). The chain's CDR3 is CASSVGLSSGNTIYF. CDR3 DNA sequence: TGTGCCAGCAGCGTGGGCTTGAGCTCTGGAAACACCATATATTTT.

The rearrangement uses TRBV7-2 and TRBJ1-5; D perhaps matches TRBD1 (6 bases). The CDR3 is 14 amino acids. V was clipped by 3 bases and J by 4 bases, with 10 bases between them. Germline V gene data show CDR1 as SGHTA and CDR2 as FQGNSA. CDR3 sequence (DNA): TGTGCCAGCAGCTTCAATACAGGGAATCAGCCCCAGCATTTT. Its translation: CASSFNTGNQPQHF.

CDR3 coding DNA: TGTGCCAGCAGCCGGCAGGTTATCTACGAGCAGTACTTC. Translating it yields CASSRQVIYEQYF. This rearrangement joins TRBV5-4 to TRBJ2-7; D is uncertain. The V end lost 4 bases, the J end lost 3 bases, and 11 bases lay between the germline ends. The CDR3 spans 13 residues. The germline V gene has CDR1 SGHNT and CDR2 YYREEE (reference sequence).

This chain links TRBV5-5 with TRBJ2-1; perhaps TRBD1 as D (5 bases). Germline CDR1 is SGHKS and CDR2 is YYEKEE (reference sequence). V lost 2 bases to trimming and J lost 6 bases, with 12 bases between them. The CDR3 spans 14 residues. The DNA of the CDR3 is TGTGCCAGCAGCTTAGGATGGGGCCCCAATGAGCAGTTCTTC. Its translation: CASSLGWGPNEQFF.

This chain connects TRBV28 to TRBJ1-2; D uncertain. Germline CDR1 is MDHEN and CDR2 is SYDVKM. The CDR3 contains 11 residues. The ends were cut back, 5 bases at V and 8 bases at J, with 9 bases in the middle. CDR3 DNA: TGTGCCAGCAGTGGGGTCCTGGGCTACACCTTC. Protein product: CASSGVLGYTF.

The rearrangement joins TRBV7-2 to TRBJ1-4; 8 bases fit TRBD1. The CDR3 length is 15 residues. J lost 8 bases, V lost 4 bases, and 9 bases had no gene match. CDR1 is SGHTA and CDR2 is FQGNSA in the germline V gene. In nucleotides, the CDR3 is TGTGCCAGCAGCTCACAGGGGGGAAAGGACGAAAAACTGTTTTTT. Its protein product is CASSSQGGKDEKLFF. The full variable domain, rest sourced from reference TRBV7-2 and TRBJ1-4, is GAGVSQSPSNKVTEKGKDVELRCDPISGHTALYWYRQSLGQGLEFLIYFQGNSAPDKSGLPSDRFSAERTGGSVSTLTIQRTQQEDSAVYLCASSSQGGKDEKLFFGSGTQLSVL.

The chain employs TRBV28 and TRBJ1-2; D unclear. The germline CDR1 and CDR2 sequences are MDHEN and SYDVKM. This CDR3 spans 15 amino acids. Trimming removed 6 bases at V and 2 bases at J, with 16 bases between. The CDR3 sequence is CASSRPAGGNYGYTF. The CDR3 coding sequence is TGTGCCAGCAGCCGACCGGCGGGTGGAAACTATGGCTACACCTTC.

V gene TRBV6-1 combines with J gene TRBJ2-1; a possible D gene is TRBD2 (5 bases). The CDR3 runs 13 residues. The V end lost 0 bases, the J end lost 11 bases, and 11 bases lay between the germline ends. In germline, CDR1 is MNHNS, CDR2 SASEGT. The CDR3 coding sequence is TGTGCCAGCAGTGAAGCAGGACTTACTCAGCAGTTCTTC. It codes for CASSEAGLTQQFF.

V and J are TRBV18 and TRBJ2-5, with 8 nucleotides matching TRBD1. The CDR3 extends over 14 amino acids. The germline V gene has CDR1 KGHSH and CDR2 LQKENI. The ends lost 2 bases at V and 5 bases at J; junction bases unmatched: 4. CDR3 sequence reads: CASSPNRGFETQYF. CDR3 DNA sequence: TGTGCCAGCTCACCAAACAGGGGGTTTGAGACCCAGTACTTC.

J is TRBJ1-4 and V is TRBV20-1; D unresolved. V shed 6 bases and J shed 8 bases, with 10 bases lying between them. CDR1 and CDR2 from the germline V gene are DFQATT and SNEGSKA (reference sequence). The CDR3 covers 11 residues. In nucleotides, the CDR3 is TGCAGTGCCAAAAACGTAGAAAAACTGTTTTTT. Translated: CSAKNVEKLFF.

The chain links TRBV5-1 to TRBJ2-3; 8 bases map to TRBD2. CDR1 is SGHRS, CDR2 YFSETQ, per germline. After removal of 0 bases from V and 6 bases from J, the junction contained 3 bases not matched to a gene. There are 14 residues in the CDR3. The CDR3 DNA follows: TGCGCCAGCAGCTTGGTGACTAGCGTGGATACGCAGTATTTT. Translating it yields CASSLVTSVDTQYF.

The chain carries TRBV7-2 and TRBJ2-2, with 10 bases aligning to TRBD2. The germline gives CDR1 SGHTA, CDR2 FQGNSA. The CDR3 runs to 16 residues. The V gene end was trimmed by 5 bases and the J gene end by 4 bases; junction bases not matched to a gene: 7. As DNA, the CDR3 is TGTGCCAGCAGCCCCCAGAGCGGGAGGGCCACCGGGGAGCTGTTTTTT. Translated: CASSPQSGRATGELFF.

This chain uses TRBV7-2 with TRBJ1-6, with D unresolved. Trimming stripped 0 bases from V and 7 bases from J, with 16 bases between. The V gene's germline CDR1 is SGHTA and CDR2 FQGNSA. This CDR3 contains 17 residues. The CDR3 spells CASSLALGGVGNSPLHF. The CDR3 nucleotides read TGTGCCAGCAGCTTAGCACTCGGTGGAGTTGGGAATTCACCCCTCCACTTT.

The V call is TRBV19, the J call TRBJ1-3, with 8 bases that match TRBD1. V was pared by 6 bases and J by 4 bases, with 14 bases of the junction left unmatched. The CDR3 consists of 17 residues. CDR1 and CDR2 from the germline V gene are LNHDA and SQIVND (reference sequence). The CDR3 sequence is CASSNLQGARGGNTIYF. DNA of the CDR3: TGTGCCAGTAGCAACCTTCAGGGGGCCCGCGGAGGAAACACCATATATTTT.

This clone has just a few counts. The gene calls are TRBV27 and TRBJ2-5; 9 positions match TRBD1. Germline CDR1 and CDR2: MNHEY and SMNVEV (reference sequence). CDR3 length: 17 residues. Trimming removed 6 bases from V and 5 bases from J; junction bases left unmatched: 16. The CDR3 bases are TGTGCCAGCAGAAGAACAAGGGCACAGGGGGCGGGGGAGACCCAGTACTTC. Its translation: CASRRTRAQGAGETQYF.

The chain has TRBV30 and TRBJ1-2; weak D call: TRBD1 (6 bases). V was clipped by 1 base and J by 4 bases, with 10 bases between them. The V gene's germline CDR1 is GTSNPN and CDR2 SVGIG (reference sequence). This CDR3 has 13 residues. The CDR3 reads CAWSDRDGYGYTF. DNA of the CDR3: TGTGCCTGGAGTGACAGGGACGGCTATGGCTACACCTTC.

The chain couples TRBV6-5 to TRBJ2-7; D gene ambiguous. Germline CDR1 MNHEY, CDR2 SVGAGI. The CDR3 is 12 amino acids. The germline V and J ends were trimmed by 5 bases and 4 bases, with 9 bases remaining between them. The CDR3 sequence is CASSERGYEQYF. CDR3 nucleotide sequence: TGTGCCAGCAGTGAAAGAGGTTACGAGCAGTACTTC.

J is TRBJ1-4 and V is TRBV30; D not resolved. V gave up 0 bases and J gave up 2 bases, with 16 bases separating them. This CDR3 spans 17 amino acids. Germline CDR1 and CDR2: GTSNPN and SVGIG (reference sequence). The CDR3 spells CAWSVFSAFRTNEKLFF. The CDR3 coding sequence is TGTGCCTGGAGTGTTTTTTCGGCTTTCCGGACTAATGAAAAACTGTTTTTT. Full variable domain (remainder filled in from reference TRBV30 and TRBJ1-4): SQTIHQWPATLVQPVGSPLSLECTVEGTSNPNLYWYRQAAGRGLQLLFYSVGIGQISSEVPQNLSASRPQDRQFILSSKKLLLSDSGFYLCAWSVFSAFRTNEKLFFGSGTQLSVL.

In DNA form, the CDR3 reads TGTGCCAGCAGTGATCGGACAGGGGCCGATACGCAGTATTTT. Translating it yields CASSDRTGADTQYF. The V gene is TRBV2, the J gene TRBJ2-3; 9 nucleotides align to TRBD1. CDR3 length equals 14 residues. From germline, CDR1 is SNHLY and CDR2 FYNNEI. Losses at the gene ends were 3 bases for V and 6 bases for J; bases not matched to a gene: 4. The full variable domain, in which reference TRBV2 and TRBJ2-3 provide the parts outside the CDR3, is EPEVTQTPSHQVTQMGQEVILRCVPISNHLYFYWYRQILGQKVEFLVSFYNNEISEKSEIFDDQFSVERPDGSNFTLKIRSTKLEDSAMYFCASSDRTGADTQYFGPGTRLTVL.

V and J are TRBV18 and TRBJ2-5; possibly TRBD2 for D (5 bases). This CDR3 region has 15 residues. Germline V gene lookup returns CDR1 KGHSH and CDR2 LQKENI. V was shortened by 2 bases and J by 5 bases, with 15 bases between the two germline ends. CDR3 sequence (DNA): TGTGCCAGCTCACCAGATCCGGGAAATAGGGAGACCCAGTACTTC. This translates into CASSPDPGNRETQYF.